The entry below gives a single T cell receptor (beta chain) sequence along with its context. These data come from a study of T cell responses to AZD1222 COVID-19 vaccine. Trimming cost V 10 bases and J 4 bases; bases outside gene matches: 9. The CDR3 has 13 residues. This table comes from immunoSEQ multiplex PCR, and its TCRdb copy is limited to in-frame clones, with some not included. The sample has approximately 120,000 clones, roughly nine tenths seen once. The sequence was obtained from an adult in good health. The chain recombines TRBV12-3 or TRBV12-4 with TRBJ1-2; 7 bases match TRBD1. Specimen: peripheral blood, collected on day 0 of AZD1222 vaccination. The CDR3 loop is CAIGDRRFYGYTF. As DNA, the CDR3 is TGTGCCATCGGGGACAGACGATTCTATGGCTACACCTTC.